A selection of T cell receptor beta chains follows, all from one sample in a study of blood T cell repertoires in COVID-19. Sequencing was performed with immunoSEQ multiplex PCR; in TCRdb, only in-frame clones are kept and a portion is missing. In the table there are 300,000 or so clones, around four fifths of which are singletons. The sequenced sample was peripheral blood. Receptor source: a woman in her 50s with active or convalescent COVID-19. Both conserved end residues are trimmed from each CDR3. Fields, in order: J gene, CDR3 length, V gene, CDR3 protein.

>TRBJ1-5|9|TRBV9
ASSAGLPEH
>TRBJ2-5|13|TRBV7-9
ASSETSGKGETQY
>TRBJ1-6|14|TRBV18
ASSPRQGSYNSPLH
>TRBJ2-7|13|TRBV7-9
ASSTRTGLPYEQY
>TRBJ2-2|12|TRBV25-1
ASSETGYTGELF
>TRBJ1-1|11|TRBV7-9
ASSQTQGNEAF
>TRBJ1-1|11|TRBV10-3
AINRQGNTEAF
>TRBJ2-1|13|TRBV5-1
ASSQTRSSGNEQF
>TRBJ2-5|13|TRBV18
ASSPNGAKQETQY
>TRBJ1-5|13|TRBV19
ASSTDRVGNQPQH
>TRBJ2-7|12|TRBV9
ASSVGTSGYEQY